These T cell receptor beta chains were read from a single sample in a study of CD8+ T cells in alopecia areata. The table came from immunoSEQ multiplex PCR; TCRdb's copy has only in-frame clones and leaves some out. Of 150,000 to 200,000 clones listed, around 50% were seen once; the top ten hold roughly 13%. Sequencing was performed on CD8+ T cells sorted from blood, taken at week 24, from a patient treated with tofacitinib. The receptors were sampled from a human donor with alopecia areata. The CDR3 runs from the conserved cysteine through the conserved F or W. Each record gives: CDR3 length, D gene, J gene, V gene, clone size, CDR3 protein, CDR3 DNA. The D gene is left open where the match is weak. Not all rows give a size; the values are once, few, many and, for expanded clones, a class.

11	-	TRBJ2-2	TRBV11-2	-	CASSRTGELFF	TGTGCCAGCAGCCGTACCGGGGAGCTGTTTTTT
15	-	TRBJ2-7	TRBV9	few	CASSVEDSGNYEQYF	TGTGCCAGCAGCGTAGAAGATTCCGGGAACTACGAGCAGTACTTC
12	-	TRBJ2-7	TRBV7-9	-	CASSQTDYEQYF	TGTGCCAGCAGCCAGACAGACTACGAGCAGTACTTC
14	TRBD1	TRBJ2-1	TRBV30	many	CAWAPGQGLHEQFF	TGTGCCTGGGCTCCGGGACAGGGGCTCCATGAGCAGTTCTTC
12	-	TRBJ2-1	TRBV30	-	CAWKDRYNEQFF	TGTGCCTGGAAGGACCGGTACAATGAGCAGTTCTTC
15	-	TRBJ1-3	TRBV23-1	few	CASSQRGSSGNTIYF	TGCGCCAGCAGTCAACGGGGTAGCTCTGGAAACACCATATATTTT
14	TRBD2	TRBJ2-1	TRBV9	-	CASSPGRGNNEQFF	TGTGCCAGCAGCCCTGGGCGGGGGAACAATGAGCAGTTCTTC
16	-	TRBJ2-1	TRBV29-1	-	CSVVGGPGRSYNEQFF	TGCAGCGTTGTGGGGGGACCCGGGAGATCCTACAATGAGCAGTTCTTC
14	-	TRBJ1-2	TRBV6-1	few	CASSDDGIFYGYTF	TGTGCCAGCAGTGATGACGGGATCTTCTATGGCTACACCTTC
13	-	TRBJ1-5	TRBV6-5	-	CASTPGEGQPQHF	TGTGCCAGCACCCCGGGGGAAGGTCAGCCCCAGCATTTT
13	-	TRBJ2-5	TRBV6-5	few	CASSPSGEETQYF	TGTGCCAGCAGTCCGTCGGGGGAAGAGACCCAGTACTTC
14	-	TRBJ1-2	TRBV29-1	few	CSVDGVEGPYGYTF	TGCAGCGTTGATGGGGTAGAGGGCCCCTATGGCTACACCTTC
15	-	TRBJ2-5	TRBV2	few	CASSERGGNQETQYF	TGTGCCAGCAGTGAAAGAGGAGGAAACCAAGAGACCCAGTACTTC
14	-	TRBJ2-2	TRBV29-1	few	CSVEKGECVGELFF	TGCAGCGTTGAAAAGGGGGAGTGCGTGGGGGAGCTGTTTTTT
16	-	TRBJ2-7	TRBV2	once	CARDSRRDSSSYEQYF	TGTGCCAGAGACAGCCGCCGGGACTCAAGCTCCTACGAGCAGTACTTC
13	TRBD1	TRBJ1-1	TRBV27	few	CASSITGDTEAFF	TGTGCCAGCAGTATCACAGGGGACACTGAAGCTTTCTTT
13	-	TRBJ1-4	TRBV6-5	-	CASSYSRVGKLFF	TGTGCCAGCAGTTACTCCAGGGTCGGAAAACTGTTTTTT
16	TRBD2	TRBJ2-5	TRBV5-6	-	CASSLKGLADQETQYF	TGTGCCAGCAGCTTGAAGGGACTAGCGGACCAAGAGACCCAGTACTTC
12	-	TRBJ1-1	TRBV2	-	CASSPRRTEAFF	TGTGCCAGCAGCCCCCGGAGAACAGAAGCTTTCTTT
13	-	TRBJ2-7	TRBV9	-	CASSDGQNYEQYF	TGTGCCAGCAGCGATGGACAGAACTACGAGCAGTACTTC
15	TRBD2	TRBJ2-2	TRBV10-2	-	CASRTSGGNTGELFF	TGCGCCAGCAGGACTAGCGGGGGGAACACCGGGGAGCTGTTTTTT
15	-	TRBJ2-5	TRBV9	-	CASSHRSSGEETQYF	TGTGCCAGCAGCCACCGATCCTCAGGGGAAGAGACCCAGTACTTC
12	-	TRBJ1-1	TRBV5-1	few	CASSRSNTEAFF	TGCGCCAGCAGCCGGTCGAACACTGAAGCTTTCTTT
11	-	TRBJ2-7	TRBV30	-	CAWTNSYEQYF	TGTGCCTGGACTAATTCCTACGAGCAGTACTTC
13	-	TRBJ1-2	TRBV6-4	-	CASSEGHKYGYTF	TGTGCCAGCAGTGAGGGACACAAATATGGCTACACCTTC
12	-	TRBJ2-3	TRBV7-9	few	CASSEGTHTQYF	TGTGCCAGCAGCGAAGGGACGCATACGCAGTATTTT
14	TRBD1	TRBJ2-7	TRBV18	-	CASSPGSGGYEQYF	TGTGCCAGCTCACCAGGGTCAGGGGGCTACGAGCAGTACTTC
14	TRBD1	TRBJ1-2	TRBV6-5	-	CASSQDRGSDGYTF	TGTGCCAGCAGCCAGGACAGGGGAAGTGATGGCTACACCTTC
16	-	TRBJ1-6	TRBV7-9	-	CASRSEGGPRGSPLHF	TGTGCCAGCAGATCGGAGGGGGGTCCGAGGGGTTCACCCCTCCACTTT
14	-	TRBJ2-7	TRBV5-6	-	CASSLGRGLHEQYF	TGTGCCAGCAGCTTGGGGAGGGGGCTACACGAGCAGTACTTC
14	TRBD1	TRBJ2-1	TRBV29-1	-	CSVDRDSSYNEQFF	TGCAGCGTTGATAGGGACAGTTCCTACAATGAGCAGTTCTTC
15	TRBD1	TRBJ1-2	TRBV5-6	few	CASSQQGPLVYGYTF	TGTGCCAGCAGCCAACAGGGGCCTCTCGTCTATGGCTACACCTTC
13	-	TRBJ1-2	TRBV7-8	-	CASRNGSARGYTF	TGTGCCAGCAGGAATGGGAGTGCTAGGGGCTACACCTTC
15	-	TRBJ1-2	TRBV30	-	CAWSVSFRTYYGYTF	TGTGCCTGGAGTGTATCCTTTCGGACCTACTATGGCTACACCTTC
14	-	TRBJ2-5	TRBV13	few	CASSYPGQIETQYF	TGTGCCAGCAGCTACCCAGGGCAGATCGAGACCCAGTACTTC
13	-	TRBJ2-7	TRBV27	-	CASSRGANGEQYF	TGTGCCAGCAGTCGCGGGGCTAATGGCGAGCAGTACTTC
13	-	TRBJ1-5	TRBV27	once	CASKTGSNQPQHF	TGTGCCAGCAAGACAGGAAGCAATCAGCCCCAGCATTTT
14	TRBD1	TRBJ2-7	TRBV6-1	-	CASRAGTEFYEQYF	TGTGCCAGCAGAGCCGGGACAGAATTTTACGAGCAGTACTTC
13	TRBD2	TRBJ2-7	TRBV29-1	-	CSVTGGGGYEQYF	TGCAGCGTTACCGGGGGGGGAGGCTACGAGCAGTACTTC
14	-	TRBJ1-6	TRBV7-9	-	CASSNRDINSPLHF	TGTGCCAGCAGCAACCGGGACATAAATTCACCCCTCCACTTT
16	TRBD1	TRBJ1-4	TRBV5-6	-	CASSSQGAATNEKLFF	TGTGCCAGCAGCTCGCAGGGGGCGGCAACTAATGAAAAACTGTTTTTT
16	-	TRBJ1-6	TRBV15	-	CATGSSRGAYNSPLHF	TGTGCCACCGGGTCTTCGAGGGGCGCTTATAATTCACCCCTCCACTTT
17	-	TRBJ2-3	TRBV4-2	-	CASSPQPVGVEGDTQYF	TGTGCCAGCAGCCCCCAGCCGGTGGGGGTGGAGGGGGATACGCAGTATTTT
16	-	TRBJ2-3	TRBV4-1	-	CASSQPPRGRTDTQYF	TGCGCCAGCAGCCAACCTCCCCGGGGGCGGACAGATACGCAGTATTTT
13	-	TRBJ2-1	TRBV7-9	few	CASSSGVHNEQFF	TGTGCCAGCAGCTCCGGGGTCCACAATGAGCAGTTCTTC